The present entry profiles one TCR beta chain with its context. Sequencing was performed with immunoSEQ multiplex PCR; in TCRdb, only in-frame clones are kept and a portion is missing. The table lists hundreds of thousands of clones, about 86% of them singletons. The participants were between about 18 and 90 years old and came from under 25 US areas. Cohorts were based on clinical histories the participants reported. These data originate in a study of blood T cell repertoires in COVID-19. For the study at large: The origin of the acute and convalescent COVID-19 samples was the United States, Italy and Spain.

The germline V and J ends were trimmed by 9 bases and 8 bases, with 16 bases remaining between them. This CDR3 is 12 amino acids long. Germline V gene lookup returns CDR1 MGHRA and CDR2 YSYEKL. This sequence joins TRBV4-1 and TRBJ1-2; D is unclear. The TCR was taken from a man in his thirties or forties with acute COVID-19. The sequenced material came from PBMCs or T cells enriched from blood (not recorded which). The CDR3 DNA sequence: TGCGCCAGTTGGGAGGTAGGGAAGGGCTACACCTTC. As protein: CASWEVGKGYTF.